This T cell receptor (beta chain) was found in a study of post-analysis software for immune sequencing data. Study-level results: Samples from one preparation batch, clustered by F measure, grouped strongly together. In multiple sclerosis, normalized Chao1 diversity was significantly below that of controls.

The library was made from cDNA and included unique molecular identifiers. TCRdb recomputed calls from the PCR reads with MiXCR, one row per CDR3 protein. Of about 200,000 distinct CDR3 sequences in the sample, 29% were seen once. This clonotype was seen many times. Its antigen is currently unknown. The sequenced sample was blood. The receptor was derived from a girl younger than 18 with multiple sclerosis.

The CDR3 DNA follows: TGTGCCAGCAGTGTCGGTCTCAATGAGCAGTTCTTC. Its translation: CASSVGLNEQFF. V usage is TRBV28 and J usage is TRBJ2-1; D unresolved. CDR3 length equals 12 residues. CDR1 is MDHEN, CDR2 SYDVKM, per germline. V was cut by 5 bases and J by 6 bases, with 8 bases left in between.